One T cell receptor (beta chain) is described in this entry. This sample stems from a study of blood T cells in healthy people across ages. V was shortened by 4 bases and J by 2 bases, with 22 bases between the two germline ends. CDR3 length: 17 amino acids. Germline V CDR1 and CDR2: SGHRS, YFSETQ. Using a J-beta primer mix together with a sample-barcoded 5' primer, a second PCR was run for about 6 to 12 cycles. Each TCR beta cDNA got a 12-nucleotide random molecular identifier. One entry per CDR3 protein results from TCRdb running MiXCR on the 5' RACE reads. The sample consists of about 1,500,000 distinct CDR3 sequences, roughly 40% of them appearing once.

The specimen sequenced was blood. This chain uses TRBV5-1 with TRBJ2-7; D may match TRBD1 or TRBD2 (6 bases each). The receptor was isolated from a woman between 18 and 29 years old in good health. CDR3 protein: CASSRGGTGLRTYEQYF. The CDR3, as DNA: TGCGCCAGCAGCCGGGGAGGTACAGGGCTCCGTACCTACGAGCAGTACTTC.